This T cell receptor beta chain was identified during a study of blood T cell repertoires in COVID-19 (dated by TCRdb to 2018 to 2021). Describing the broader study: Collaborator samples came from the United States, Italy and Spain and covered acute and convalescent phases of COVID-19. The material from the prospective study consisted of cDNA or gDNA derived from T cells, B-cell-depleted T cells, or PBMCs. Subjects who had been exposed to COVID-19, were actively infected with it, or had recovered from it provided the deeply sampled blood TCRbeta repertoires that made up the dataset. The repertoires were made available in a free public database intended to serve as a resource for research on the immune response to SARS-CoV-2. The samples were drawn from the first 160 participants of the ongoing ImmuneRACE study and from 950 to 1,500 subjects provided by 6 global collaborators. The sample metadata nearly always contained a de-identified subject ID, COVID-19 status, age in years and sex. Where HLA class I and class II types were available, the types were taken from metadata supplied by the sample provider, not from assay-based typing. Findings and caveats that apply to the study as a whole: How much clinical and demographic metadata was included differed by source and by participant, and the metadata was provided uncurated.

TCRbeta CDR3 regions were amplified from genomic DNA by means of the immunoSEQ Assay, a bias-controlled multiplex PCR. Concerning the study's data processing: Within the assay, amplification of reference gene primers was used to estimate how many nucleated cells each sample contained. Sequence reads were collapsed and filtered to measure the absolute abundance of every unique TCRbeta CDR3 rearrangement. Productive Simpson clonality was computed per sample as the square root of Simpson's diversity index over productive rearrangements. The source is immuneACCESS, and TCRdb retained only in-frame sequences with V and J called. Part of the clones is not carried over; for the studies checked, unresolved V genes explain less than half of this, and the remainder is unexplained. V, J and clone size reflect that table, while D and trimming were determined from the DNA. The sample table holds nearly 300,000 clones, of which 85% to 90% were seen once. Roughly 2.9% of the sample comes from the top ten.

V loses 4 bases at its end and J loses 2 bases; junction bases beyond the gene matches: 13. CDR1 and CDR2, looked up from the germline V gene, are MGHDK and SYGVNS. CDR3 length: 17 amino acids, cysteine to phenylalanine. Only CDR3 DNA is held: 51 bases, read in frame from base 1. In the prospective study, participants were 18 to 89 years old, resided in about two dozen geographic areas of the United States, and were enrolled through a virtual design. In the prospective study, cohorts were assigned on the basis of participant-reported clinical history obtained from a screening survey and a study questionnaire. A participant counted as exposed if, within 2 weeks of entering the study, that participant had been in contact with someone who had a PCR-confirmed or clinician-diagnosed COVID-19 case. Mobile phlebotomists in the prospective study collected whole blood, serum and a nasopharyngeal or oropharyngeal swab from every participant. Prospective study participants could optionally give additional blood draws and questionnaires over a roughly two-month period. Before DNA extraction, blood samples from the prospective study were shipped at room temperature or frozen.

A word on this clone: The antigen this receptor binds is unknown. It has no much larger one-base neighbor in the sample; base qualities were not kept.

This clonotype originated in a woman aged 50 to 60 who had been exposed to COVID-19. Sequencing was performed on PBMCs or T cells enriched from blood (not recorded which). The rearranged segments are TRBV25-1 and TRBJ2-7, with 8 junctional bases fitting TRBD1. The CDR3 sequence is CASSATIRQGATYEQYF. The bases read TGTGCCAGCAGTGCCACGATACGGCAGGGGGCCACCTACGAGCAGTACTTC.